These 10 T cell receptor beta chains came from one sample sequenced in a study of shared clonotypes between healthy human individuals. The data were produced by immunoSEQ multiplex PCR, yet TCRdb's version contains in-frame clones alone and is incomplete. The sample has 2 million to 2.5 million clones; 95% are singletons. The source material was naive CD4+ T cells sorted from blood. Subset denoted: CD45RA+ positively selected. These receptors were taken from a young man in good health.

The gene calls are TRBV29-1 and TRBJ2-7; possibly TRBD2 for D (6 bases). Deletions cut 2 bases from V and 4 bases from J, with 12 bases between. Germline V gene lookup returns CDR1 SQVTM and CDR2 ANQGSEA. CDR3 length: 13 residues. CDR3 sequence: CSVEPGGRYEQYF. The CDR3 bases are TGCAGCGTTGAACCCGGAGGGAGATACGAGCAGTACTTC.

This clone was picked up one time. The chain's CDR3 is CASSLDSQGFYEQYF. In nucleotides, the CDR3 is TGTGCCAGCAGCTTAGATTCTCAGGGTTTCTACGAGCAGTACTTC. The rearrangement links TRBV11-2 to TRBJ2-7; D might be TRBD1 (5 bases). Between the trimmed V and J ends, which lost 0 bases and 3 bases, there was a span of 12 bases. Germline CDR1 is SGHAT and CDR2 is FQNNGV. This CDR3 is 15 amino acids long. The full variable domain, completed using reference TRBV11-2 and TRBJ2-7, is EAGVAQSPRYKIIEKRQSVAFWCNPISGHATLYWYQQILGQGPKLLIQFQNNGVVDDSQLPKDRFSAERLKGVDSTLKIQPAKLEDSAVYLCASSLDSQGFYEQYFGPGTRLTVT.

The genes are TRBV4-1 and TRBJ2-3; D remains unclear. V was shortened by 1 base and J by 2 bases, with 13 bases between the two germline ends. The CDR3 has 16 amino acids. Germline V gives CDR1 MGHRA, CDR2 YSYEKL. The CDR3 sequence: CASSQVLGLPTDTQYF. The CDR3 region has the DNA TGCGCCAGCAGCCAAGTATTAGGGCTCCCCACAGATACGCAGTATTTT.

The rearrangement uses TRBV9 and TRBJ2-5; possible D gene TRBD2, 6 bases. From germline, CDR1 is SGDLS and CDR2 YYNGEE. The length of the CDR3 is 15 residues. The V and J ends lost 4 bases and 4 bases respectively, with 17 bases between them. Here the CDR3 reads CASSPGRGAAETQYF. The CDR3 bases are TGTGCCAGCAGCCCGGGGCGGGGAGCGGCAGAGACCCAGTACTTC.

The chain employs TRBV15 and TRBJ1-4, with D possibly being TRBD1 (6 bases). V was clipped by 0 bases and J by 5 bases, with 10 bases between them. The CDR3 has 15 residues. Germline CDR1 LNHNV, CDR2 YYDKDF (reference sequence). The CDR3 sequence: CATSRDGQLNEKLFF. CDR3 nucleotides: TGTGCCACCAGCAGAGATGGACAGCTAAATGAAAAACTGTTTTTT.

The chain has TRBV11-2 and TRBJ1-2; 9 nucleotides align to TRBD1. CDR3 length equals 17 residues. Trimming at V came to 0 bases and at J to 5 bases, leaving 10 bases not matched to a gene. The germline V gene encodes CDR1 SGHAT and CDR2 FQNNGV. The CDR3 here is CASSLEGQGPQTYGYTF. CDR3 DNA: TGTGCCAGCAGCTTAGAGGGACAGGGTCCGCAAACTTATGGCTACACCTTC.

J is TRBJ2-3 and V is TRBV9; no firm D call. The CDR3 totals 11 residues. Germline CDR1 reads SGDLS; CDR2 reads YYNGEE. Trimming pared 4 bases from V and 5 bases from J, leaving 5 bases between. DNA of the CDR3: TGTGCCAGCAGCACTTTAGATACGCAGTATTTT. Protein sequence: CASSTLDTQYF.

The CDR3 spells CASSFGGMETQYF. The CDR3 DNA is TGTGCCAGCAGTTTCGGGGGCATGGAGACCCAGTACTTC. The chain recombines TRBV28 with TRBJ2-5; possibly TRBD1 or TRBD2 for D (6 bases each). The CDR3 loop spans 13 amino acids. Germline CDR1 is MDHEN and CDR2 is SYDVKM. V was clipped by 3 bases and J by 5 bases, with 10 bases between them.

The rearrangement links TRBV30 to TRBJ1-2; 8 nucleotides align to TRBD1. CDR3 length equals 13 residues. V gave up 5 bases and J gave up 8 bases; unmatched junction bases: 10. Per germline, CDR1 GTSNPN and CDR2 SVGIG (reference sequence). The chain's CDR3 is CAWSRTGRKGYTF. DNA for the CDR3: TGTGCCTGGTCTCGGACAGGGAGGAAGGGCTACACCTTC.

J is TRBJ2-7 and V is TRBV27, with 7 bases matching TRBD1. V lost 6 bases, J lost 4 bases, and 9 bases stayed unmatched. Germline CDR1 is MNHEY and CDR2 is SMNVEV (reference sequence). The CDR3 length is 14 residues. CDR3 sequence (DNA): TGTGCCAGCAGGCCGGGGACAGTTACTTACGAGCAGTACTTC. Protein sequence: CASRPGTVTYEQYF.